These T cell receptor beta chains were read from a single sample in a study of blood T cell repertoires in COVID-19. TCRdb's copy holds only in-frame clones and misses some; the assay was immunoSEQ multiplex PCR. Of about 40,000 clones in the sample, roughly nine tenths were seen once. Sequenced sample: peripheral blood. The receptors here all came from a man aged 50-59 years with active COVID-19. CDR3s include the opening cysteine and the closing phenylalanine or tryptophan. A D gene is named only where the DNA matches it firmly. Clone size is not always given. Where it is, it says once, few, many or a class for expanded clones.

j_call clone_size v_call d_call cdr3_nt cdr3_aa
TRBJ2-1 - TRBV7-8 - TGTGCCAGCAGCCCGGTCAATGAGCAGTTCTTC CASSPVNEQFF
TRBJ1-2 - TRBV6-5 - TGTGCCAGCAGCTCCAACAGGGATCTCGGCTACACCTTC CASSSNRDLGYTF
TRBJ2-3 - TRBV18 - TGTGCCAGCTCACCACCTAGCGGAAGCACAGATACGCAGTATTTT CASSPPSGSTDTQYF
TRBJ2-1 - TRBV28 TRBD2 TGTGCCAGCAGTTTTACTAGCGGGACTCCCCCCAATGAGCAGTTCTTC CASSFTSGTPPNEQFF
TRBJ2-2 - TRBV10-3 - TGTGCCATCAGTGGAATCTACGCGAGGGATACCGGGGAGCTGTTTTTT CAISGIYARDTGELFF
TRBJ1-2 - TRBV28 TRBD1 TGTGCCAGCAGTTGGGACAGGGGGCATAACTATGGCTACACCTTC CASSWDRGHNYGYTF
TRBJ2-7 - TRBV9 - TGTGCCAGCAGCCCTTTTGGTGTTGGGGGGTCCTACGAGCAGTACTTC CASSPFGVGGSYEQYF
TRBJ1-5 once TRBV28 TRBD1 TGTGCCAGCAGTTTCGAGCAGGGGGCTGATCAGCCCCAGCATTTT CASSFEQGADQPQHF
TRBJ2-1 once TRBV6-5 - TGTGCCAGCAGTTACCACCAGAGAGGCAATGAGCAGTTCTTC CASSYHQRGNEQFF
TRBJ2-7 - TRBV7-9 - TGTGCCAGCAGCTTGGACAGTTCCTACGAGCAGTACTTC CASSLDSSYEQYF
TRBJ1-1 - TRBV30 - TGTGCTAGTCATCGGTCAGGTTGGGAGGAAGCTTTCTTT CASHRSGWEEAFF
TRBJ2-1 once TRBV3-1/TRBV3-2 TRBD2 TGTGCCAGCAGCCAAGATGTCGGGAGGGAGTATGAGCAGTTCTTC CASSQDVGREYEQFF
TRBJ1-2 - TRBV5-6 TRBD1 TGTGCCAGCAGCTTCGACAGGGGGCTAGGAGGCTACACCTTC CASSFDRGLGGYTF
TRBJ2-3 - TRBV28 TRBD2 TGTGCCAGCAGTCCTTTGGCGGGAGGGAGCGAATCAGATACGCAGTATTTT CASSPLAGGSESDTQYF
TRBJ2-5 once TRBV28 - TGTGCCAGCAGTTTGGTGGTCACACAAGAGACCCAGTACTTC CASSLVVTQETQYF
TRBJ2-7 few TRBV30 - TGTGCCTGGAGTGAAACAGTCTCCTACGAGCAGTACTTC CAWSETVSYEQYF
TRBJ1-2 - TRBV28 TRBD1 TGTGCCAGCTGGCAGGGGGATGGCTACACCTTC CASWQGDGYTF
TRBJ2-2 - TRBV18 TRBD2 TGTGCCAGCTCACCACGCGACGCTAGCGGGAGTGGCACCGGGGAGCTGTTTTTT CASSPRDASGSGTGELFF
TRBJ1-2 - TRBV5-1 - TGCGCCAGCAGACAGACCCAAACTAACTATGGCTACACCTTC CASRQTQTNYGYTF
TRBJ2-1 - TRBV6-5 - TGTGCCAGCAGTTACCTCGGCGGAAACAATGAGCAGTTCTTC CASSYLGGNNEQFF
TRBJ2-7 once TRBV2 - TGTGCCAACGGAAAGACAGGAGCCTCCTACGAGCAGTACTTC CANGKTGASYEQYF
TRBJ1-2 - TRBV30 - TGTGCCTGGAGCCTACAGGGAAACTATGGCTACACCTTC CAWSLQGNYGYTF
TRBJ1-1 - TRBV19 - TGTGCCAGTAGAAAATTGGGGGGGAACACTGAAGCTTTCTTT CASRKLGGNTEAFF
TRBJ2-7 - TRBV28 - TGTGCCAGCAGCCCTCGCCGGGATGCCTACGAGCAGTACTTC CASSPRRDAYEQYF
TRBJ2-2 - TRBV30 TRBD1 TGTGCCCTGAACGGGGGACAGGTCCTCACCGGGGAGCTGTTTTTT CALNGGQVLTGELFF
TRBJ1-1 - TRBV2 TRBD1 TGTGCCAGCAGCGTAGACAGGGAAGTGTACACTGAAGCTTTCTTT CASSVDREVYTEAFF
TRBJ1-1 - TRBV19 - TGTGCCAGTAGTATAAGGACTCAGAACACTGAAGCTTTCTTT CASSIRTQNTEAFF
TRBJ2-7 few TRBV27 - TGTGCCAGCAGTTCGCCACAGGGTGGTACCTACGAGCAGTACTTC CASSSPQGGTYEQYF
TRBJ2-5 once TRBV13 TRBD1 TGTGCCAGCAGCCCTAGGGGACAGGGTTGGGAACAAGAGACCCAGTACTTC CASSPRGQGWEQETQYF
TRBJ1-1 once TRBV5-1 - TGCGCCAGCAGCTTATCGCAGGGAACTGAAGCTTTCTTT CASSLSQGTEAFF
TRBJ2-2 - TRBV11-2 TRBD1 TGTGCCAGCAGGGACGACAGGGCTTCTTACACCGGGGAGCTGTTTTTT CASRDDRASYTGELFF
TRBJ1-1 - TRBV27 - TGTGCCAGCAGCCCGGCGGGGGTCGGCACTGAAGCTTTCTTT CASSPAGVGTEAFF
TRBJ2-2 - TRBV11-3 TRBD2 TGTGCCAGCAGCTATACCTGGGGTAGCGGGGCGAACACCGGGGAGCTGTTTTTT CASSYTWGSGANTGELFF